The TCR beta chain described here comes from a study of response to subunit inactivated influenza vaccine. TCRdb fed the RT-PCR reads into MiXCR, producing one record per CDR3 protein. The sample consists of approximately 500,000 distinct CDR3 sequences, roughly a quarter of them appearing once. In the case of this clonotype: The antigen remains undetermined.

There are 15 residues in the CDR3. V lost 1 base and J lost 3; bases outside the gene matches: 6. The germline V gene has CDR1 DFQATT and CDR2 SNEGSKA (reference sequence). General study results and limits: The study's authors posited that every seasonal influenza vaccination enlists few new T cells.

The same specimen was also included in a second study, on T cells expressing NK-cell markers. That paper states: TCR beta libraries carry UMIs added by 5'RACE template switching. Sorted CD3+CD56+NKG2C+, CD3+CD56+NKG2C- and CD3+CD56-NKG2C+ T cells provided the TCR beta repertoires. Dominant NKG2C+ clonotypes were found to form about 1.0-7.5% of CD8+ T cells in five to seven donors. What remained unclear was the HCMV specificity of expanded NKG2C+ T cell clones.

The clonotype originates from a man between 45 and 60 years old who received an inactivated influenza vaccine. The genes are TRBV20-1 and TRBJ1-5; 7 nucleotides agree with TRBD1. This specimen was CD4+ T cells sorted from PBMCs, taken about 13 days after vaccination. For the CDR3, the DNA is TGCAGTGCTAGAGTTGGGACAGCGTTCAATCAGCCCCAGCATTTT. Translation: CSARVGTAFNQPQHF.